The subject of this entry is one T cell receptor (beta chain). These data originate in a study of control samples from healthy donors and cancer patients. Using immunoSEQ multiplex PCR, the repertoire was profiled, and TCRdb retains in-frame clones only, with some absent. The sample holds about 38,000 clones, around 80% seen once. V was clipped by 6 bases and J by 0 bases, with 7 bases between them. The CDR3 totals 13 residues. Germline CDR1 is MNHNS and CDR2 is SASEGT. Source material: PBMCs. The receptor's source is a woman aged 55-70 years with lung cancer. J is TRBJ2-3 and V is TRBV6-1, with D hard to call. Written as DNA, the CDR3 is TGTGCCAGCAGCCTAACTAGCACAGATACGCAGTATTTT. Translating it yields CASSLTSTDTQYF.